This TCR beta chain was identified during a study of cytomegalovirus exposure and HLA in healthy donors. At the level of the study: Both the 120 validation repertoires and the approximately 670 first-cohort repertoires used the same platform, as reported by a later analysis. General study points: Among the CMV-associated chains, a few were confirmed in vitro as specific for CMV antigens. The listing of 150 or so TCR beta chains classed them as cytomegalovirus-associated.

This CDR3 is 14 amino acids long. V dropped 5 bases and J dropped 7; count of bases not matched to a gene: 10. Germline lookup yields CDR1 LNHDA and CDR2 SQIVND (reference sequence). This clone was seen a single time. The target antigen is unknown. The repertoire was sequenced with immunoSEQ multiplex PCR; TCRdb's copy has only in-frame clones and lacks some. The sample yields over 50,000 clones, more than 85% seen once. The chain employs TRBV19 and TRBJ1-1; 7 bases align to TRBD1. The sample consisted of PBMCs. The source of this sequence is a man between 18 and 29 years old in good health and CMV-seropositive. This CDR3 reads CASSLGTEKIEAFF. The CDR3 DNA sequence: TGTGCCAGTAGTCTCGGGACAGAAAAGATTGAAGCTTTCTTT.